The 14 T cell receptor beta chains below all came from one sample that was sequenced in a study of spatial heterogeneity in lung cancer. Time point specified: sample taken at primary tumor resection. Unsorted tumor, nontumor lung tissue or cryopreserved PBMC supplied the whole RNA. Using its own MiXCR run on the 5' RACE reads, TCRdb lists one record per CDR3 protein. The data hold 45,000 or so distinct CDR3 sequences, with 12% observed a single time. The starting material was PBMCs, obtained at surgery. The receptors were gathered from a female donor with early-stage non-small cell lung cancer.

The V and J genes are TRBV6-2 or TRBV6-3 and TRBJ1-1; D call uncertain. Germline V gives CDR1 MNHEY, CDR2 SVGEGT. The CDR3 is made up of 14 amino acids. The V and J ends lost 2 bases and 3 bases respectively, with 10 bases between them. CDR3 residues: CASSYRTWDTEAFF. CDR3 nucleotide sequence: TGTGCCAGCAGTTACCGGACTTGGGACACTGAAGCTTTCTTT.

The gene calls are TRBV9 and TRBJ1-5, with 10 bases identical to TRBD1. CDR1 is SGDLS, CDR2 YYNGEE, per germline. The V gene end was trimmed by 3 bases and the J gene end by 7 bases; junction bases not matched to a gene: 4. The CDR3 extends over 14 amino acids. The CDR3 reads CASSEGTGEQPQHF. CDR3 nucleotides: TGTGCCAGCAGCGAGGGGACAGGGGAACAGCCCCAGCATTTT.

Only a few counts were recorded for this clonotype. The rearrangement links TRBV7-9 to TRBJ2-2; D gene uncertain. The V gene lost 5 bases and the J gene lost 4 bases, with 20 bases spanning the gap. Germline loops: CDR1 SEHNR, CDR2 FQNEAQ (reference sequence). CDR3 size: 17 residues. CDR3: CASSPRLGTTLTGELFF. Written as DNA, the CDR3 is TGTGCCAGCAGCCCCCGACTCGGCACCACGCTCACCGGGGAGCTGTTTTTT.

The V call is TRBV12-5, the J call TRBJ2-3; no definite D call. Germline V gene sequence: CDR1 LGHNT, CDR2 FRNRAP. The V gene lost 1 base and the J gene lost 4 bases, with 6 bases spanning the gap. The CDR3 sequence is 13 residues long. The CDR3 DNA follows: TGTGCTAGTGGTTTGGAGGGCCCAGATACGCAGTATTTT. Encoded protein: CASGLEGPDTQYF.

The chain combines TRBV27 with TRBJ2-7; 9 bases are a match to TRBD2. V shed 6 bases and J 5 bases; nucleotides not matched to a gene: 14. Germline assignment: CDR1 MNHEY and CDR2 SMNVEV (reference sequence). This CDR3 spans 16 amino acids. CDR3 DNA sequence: TGTGCCAGCAGCCGAGGGACCGGGACTAGCTTACACGAGCAGTACTTC. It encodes CASSRGTGTSLHEQYF.

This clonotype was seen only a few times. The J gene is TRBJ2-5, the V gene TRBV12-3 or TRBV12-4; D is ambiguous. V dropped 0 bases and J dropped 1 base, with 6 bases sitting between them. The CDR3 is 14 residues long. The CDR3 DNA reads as TGTGCCAGCAGTTTAGCTAGTCTCCAAGAGACCCAGTACTTC. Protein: CASSLASLQETQYF.

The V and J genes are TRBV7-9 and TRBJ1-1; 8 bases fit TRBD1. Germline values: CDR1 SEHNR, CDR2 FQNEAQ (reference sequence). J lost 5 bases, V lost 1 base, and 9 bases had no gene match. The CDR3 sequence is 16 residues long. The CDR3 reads CASSLDRTGRGTEAFF. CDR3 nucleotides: TGTGCCAGCAGCTTAGATCGGACAGGGCGAGGGACTGAAGCTTTCTTT.

CDR3 protein: CASSDRTGSKNTEAFF. For the CDR3, the DNA is TGTGCCAGCAGTGACCGGACAGGCTCTAAGAACACTGAAGCTTTCTTT. This chain connects TRBV12-3 or TRBV12-4 to TRBJ1-1, with 7 bases that match TRBD1. This CDR3 comprises 16 residues. Trimming at V came to 5 bases and at J to 1 base, leaving 10 bases not matched to a gene.

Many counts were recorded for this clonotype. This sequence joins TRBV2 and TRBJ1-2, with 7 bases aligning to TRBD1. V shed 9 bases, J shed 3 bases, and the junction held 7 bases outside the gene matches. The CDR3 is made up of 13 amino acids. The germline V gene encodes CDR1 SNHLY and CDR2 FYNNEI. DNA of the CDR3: TGTGCCAGATCCTCCGGGACAGACTATGGCTACACCTTC. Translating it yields CARSSGTDYGYTF.

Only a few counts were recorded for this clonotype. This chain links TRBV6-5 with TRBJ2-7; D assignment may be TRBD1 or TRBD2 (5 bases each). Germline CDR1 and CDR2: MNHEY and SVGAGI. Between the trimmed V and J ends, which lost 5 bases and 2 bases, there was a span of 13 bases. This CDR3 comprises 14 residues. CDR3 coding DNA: TGTGCCAGCAGTCCCAGGGACGGCACCTACGAGCAGTACTTC. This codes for CASSPRDGTYEQYF.

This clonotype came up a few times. The CDR3 spells CASSLLDNAHSPLHF. The CDR3 DNA sequence: TGTGCCAGCAGCCTCCTGGACAACGCACATTCACCCCTCCACTTT. The gene calls are TRBV14 and TRBJ1-6, with a weak D call TRBD1 (5 bases). The ends were cut back, 4 bases at V and 8 bases at J, with 15 bases in the middle. Germline V CDR1 and CDR2: SGHDN, FVKESK. This CDR3 comprises 15 residues.

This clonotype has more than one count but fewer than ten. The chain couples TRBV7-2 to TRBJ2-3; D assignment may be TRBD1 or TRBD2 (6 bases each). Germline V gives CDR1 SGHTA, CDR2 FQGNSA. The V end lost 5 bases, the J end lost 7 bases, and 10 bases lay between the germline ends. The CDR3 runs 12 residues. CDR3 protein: CASSRGANTQYF. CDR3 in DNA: TGTGCCAGCAGCAGGGGGGCCAATACGCAGTATTTT.

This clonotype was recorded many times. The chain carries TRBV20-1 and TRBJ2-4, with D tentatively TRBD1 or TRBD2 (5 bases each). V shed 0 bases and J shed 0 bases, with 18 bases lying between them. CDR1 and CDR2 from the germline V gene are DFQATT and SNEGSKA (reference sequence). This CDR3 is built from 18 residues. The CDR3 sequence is CSAREPTVGTLAKNIQYF. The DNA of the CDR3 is TGCAGTGCTAGAGAGCCCACTGTGGGGACCCTAGCCAAAAACATTCAGTACTTC.

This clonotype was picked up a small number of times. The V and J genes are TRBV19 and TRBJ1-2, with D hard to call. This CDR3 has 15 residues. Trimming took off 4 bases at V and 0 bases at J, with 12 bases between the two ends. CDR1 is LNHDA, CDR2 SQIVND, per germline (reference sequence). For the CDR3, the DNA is TGTGCCAGTAGTAAAATCGGGGATTCTAACTATGGCTACACCTTC. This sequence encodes CASSKIGDSNYGYTF.